The rows below give T cell receptor beta chains drawn from one sample of a study of T cells in Graves' hyperthyroidism and ophthalmopathy. From the multiplex PCR reads, TCRdb called clonotypes with MiXCR, one entry per CDR3 protein. This table has nearly 750,000 distinct CDR3 sequences, around 40% appearing once. The sequencing sample was made of blood. All receptors derive from a woman in her 40s with Graves' hyperthyroidism. Each CDR3 is given with its conserved first and last residue.

v_call cdr3_aa
TRBV6-5 CASRPTSVPGETQYF
TRBV7-9 CASSLYSNEKLFF
TRBV12-3/TRBV12-4 CASSQEGSSLEQYF
TRBV20-1 CSARPLGEADYEQYF
TRBV11-2 CASSLVSGGEAFF
TRBV6-1 CASNDRGTTGELFF
TRBV7-2 CASTYNGYSGNTIYF
TRBV29-1 CSVEERGQGELFF
TRBV11-2 CASSLTSGGLTYEQYF
TRBV15 CATSSQARTLVFSPLHF
TRBV5-4 CASSMDRGNTEAFF
TRBV2 CASSPRTGSDSPLHF
TRBV27 CASSLDRGGGQPQHF
TRBV19 CASSIDPDRPSYEQYF
TRBV6-2/TRBV6-3 CASRRSGDGYGYTF
TRBV10-3 CAGSYTGLSNQPQHF
TRBV29-1 CSVVTSGFTGELFF
TRBV5-1 CASSLGDRGRSPLHF
TRBV7-9 CASSLSPSGNTIYF
TRBV5-1 CASSGTTGNTEAFF
TRBV7-9 CASTNYNEQFF
TRBV2 CASSVDRGRDQPQHF
TRBV4-3 CASSPGWTSGQETQYF
TRBV5-8 CASSLFAPAGNEQFF
TRBV27 CASSLSGSSPLHF
TRBV10-2 CASKGGTKTGELFF
TRBV12-3/TRBV12-4 CASSANTGGATEAFF
TRBV20-1 CSAEDGGAGKETQYF
TRBV7-9 CASSQNNQPQHF
TRBV5-1 CASSSGFNSPLHF
TRBV7-2 CADRVNTGELFF
TRBV11-2 CASTLQTGNSPLHF
TRBV29-1 CVGQGSSYEQYF
TRBV4-3 CASSQALGSGANVLTF
TRBV7-9 CASSFIDSTSASSYEQYF
TRBV7-8 CASKGAGRETQYF
TRBV7-8 CASSLVRANYGYTF
TRBV25-1 CASSPVQLNTEAFF
TRBV4-3 CASSQDQDRVNYGYTF
TRBV7-2 CASPSPGDQNTGELFF
TRBV7-9 CASSLGRRAEKSNAEAFF
TRBV20-1 CSARDAGHNQETQYF
TRBV10-3 CAIRRVQGVTEAFF
TRBV6-1 CASRGGGTVDYEQYF
TRBV7-9 CASSWGQGVRYEQYF
TRBV7-2 CASSSVGVSKLFF